Listed below are T cell receptor beta chains from one sample, sequenced in a study of T-cell reconstitution after alpha-beta-depleted transplantation in children. MiXCR was run by TCRdb on the PCR reads, yielding one entry per CDR3 protein. Here the sample spans around 680,000 distinct CDR3 sequences, approximately 16% being singletons. The sequencing here drew on PBMCs from the stem cell graft donor, taken from the stem cell graft. All receptors come from a human donor who donated a stem cell graft to a child with acute myeloid leukemia. Each CDR3 is given with its conserved first and last residue. A D gene is named only where the DNA matches it firmly. Size is omitted from some rows. Given values are once, few, many or a class for expanded clones.

cdr3_nt	cdr3_aa	clone_size	v_call	j_call	cdr3_length	d_call
TGTGCCAGCACCCTAGACAGGGGGCGTAGTGAAGCTTTCTTT	CASTLDRGRSEAFF	many	TRBV12-3/TRBV12-4	TRBJ1-1	14	TRBD1
TGTGCCAGCAGCAACGTGGGGCGGTCCTACAATGAGCAGTTCTTC	CASSNVGRSYNEQFF	few	TRBV5-4	TRBJ2-1	15	-
TGTGCCAGCAGCTTCGACAGGGCGGGGGAAAACATTCAGTACTTC	CASSFDRAGENIQYF	-	TRBV7-2	TRBJ2-4	15	-
TGTGCCAGCCTTCGGAGGGGCACCTACGAGCAGTACTTC	CASLRRGTYEQYF	few	TRBV6-1	TRBJ2-7	13	-
TGTGCCAGCAGCCGCCTCTCTGACCCCAGGTCCTATGGCTACACCTTC	CASSRLSDPRSYGYTF	many	TRBV6-1	TRBJ1-2	16	-
TGCGCCAGCAGTGAACAGGGGGCCAGGAATGAGCAGTTCTTC	CASSEQGARNEQFF	many	TRBV10-2	TRBJ2-1	14	TRBD1
TGTGCCAGCAGTCCGGCTGGGGCCAACGTCCTGACTTTC	CASSPAGANVLTF	-	TRBV12-3/TRBV12-4	TRBJ2-6	13	-
TGTGCCAGCAGCTTAGTGCGGACTACACCAACAGATACGCAGTATTTT	CASSLVRTTPTDTQYF	few	TRBV7-9	TRBJ2-3	16	-
TGCAGTGCTAGAGACCCAGGGGAAGGGCAAGAGACCCAGTACTTC	CSARDPGEGQETQYF	many	TRBV20-1	TRBJ2-5	15	-
TGCGCCAGCAGCTTCCTAGACCCAGATACGCAGTATTTT	CASSFLDPDTQYF	-	TRBV5-1	TRBJ2-3	13	-
TGCAGCGTTGGGGATCAGGGTGAAAAACTGTTTTTT	CSVGDQGEKLFF	many	TRBV29-1	TRBJ1-4	12	-
TGTGCCAGCAGTTACTCGACGGATCAAGAGACCCAGTACTTC	CASSYSTDQETQYF	-	TRBV6-2/TRBV6-3	TRBJ2-5	14	-
TGCAGTGGTACCAGGGGTACAATTGTTACCCAGTACTTC	CSGTRGTIVTQYF	few	TRBV20-1	TRBJ2-5	13	-
TGTGCCAGCAGCCCGAGATGGGACCGCCGGGATGAGCAGTTCTTC	CASSPRWDRRDEQFF	many	TRBV7-8	TRBJ2-1	15	-
TGTGCCAGCAGTCCGACGACTGGACTCTATGGCTACACCTTC	CASSPTTGLYGYTF	few	TRBV7-2	TRBJ1-2	14	-
TGCAGTGCTAGAGGGGGGAGCGCATCCTACAATGAGCAGTTCTTC	CSARGGSASYNEQFF	many	TRBV20-1	TRBJ2-1	15	-
TGCAGTGCTGCGGGGACACACACCGGGGAGCTGTTTTTT	CSAAGTHTGELFF	few	TRBV20-1	TRBJ2-2	13	-
TGCAGTGCCCTAGAGACGATTAGGAATAATTCACCCCTCCACTTT	CSALETIRNNSPLHF	many	TRBV20-1	TRBJ1-6	15	-
TGTGCCAGCAGCTTCCCGCAGAGACAAGAGACCCAGTACTTC	CASSFPQRQETQYF	-	TRBV7-9	TRBJ2-5	14	-
TGCAGTGCTAGATTTCCCGGGGATGGCTACACCTTC	CSARFPGDGYTF	many	TRBV20-1	TRBJ1-2	12	-
TGTGCCAGCAGTTCCGTGGACAGGTTTATCACAGATACGCAGTATTTT	CASSSVDRFITDTQYF	-	TRBV6-2/TRBV6-3	TRBJ2-3	16	TRBD1
TGTGCCAGCAGCTGGGGACAGCCCTACAATGAGCAGTTCTTC	CASSWGQPYNEQFF	few	TRBV27	TRBJ2-1	14	TRBD1
TGCAGCGTTGAAGTCGTCAGGGAGCAGTACTTC	CSVEVVREQYF	many	TRBV29-1	TRBJ2-7	11	-
TGTGCCAGCAGTCCCCTGGGAAGGGATGGCTACACCTTC	CASSPLGRDGYTF	few	TRBV6-2/TRBV6-3	TRBJ1-2	13	-
TGTGCCTGGAGTCCTCTGACTCCCTCGGATGGCTACACCTTC	CAWSPLTPSDGYTF	-	TRBV30	TRBJ1-2	14	-
TGTGCCAGCAGTGCGATCCAGGGGGCGGAAAACATTCAGTACTTC	CASSAIQGAENIQYF	-	TRBV28	TRBJ2-4	15	TRBD1
TGTGCCAGCAGGGCGGGGGAAGGTCTAGAAGCTTTCTTT	CASRAGEGLEAFF	once	TRBV7-3	TRBJ1-1	13	-
TGTGCCAGCAGCTTGGGTTGGGGGACAGGGGAAGATACGCAGTATTTT	CASSLGWGTGEDTQYF	-	TRBV5-5	TRBJ2-3	16	TRBD1
TGTGCCAGCAGCTTATCGGGACAGGCTATCCAGTATTTT	CASSLSGQAIQYF	many	TRBV7-3	TRBJ2-3	13	TRBD1
TGCAGTGCTAGTATAGGGAAGCGAGGCGATGAGCAGTTCTTC	CSASIGKRGDEQFF	-	TRBV20-1	TRBJ2-1	14	-
TGTGCCAGCAGGCCGACGGGACGGTCCTACGAGCAGTACTTC	CASRPTGRSYEQYF	-	TRBV12-3/TRBV12-4	TRBJ2-7	14	-
TGTGCCAGCTCACCTTCCGTCTCGGCCAACACTGAAGCTTTCTTT	CASSPSVSANTEAFF	-	TRBV18	TRBJ1-1	15	-
TGTGCCAGCAGCCAAACAGGGAGAAGGGACGGGGAGCTGTTTTTT	CASSQTGRRDGELFF	many	TRBV4-2	TRBJ2-2	15	-
TGTGCCAGCAGCGTAGAGGACAGCCAAGAGACCCAGTACTTC	CASSVEDSQETQYF	-	TRBV9	TRBJ2-5	14	-
TGTGCCAGCAGCCAGGGACTAGCGGATGAGACCCAGTACTTC	CASSQGLADETQYF	many	TRBV4-2	TRBJ2-5	14	TRBD2
TGTGCCTGGAGTGTTGAAGGGGGCTCCTACGAGCAGTACTTC	CAWSVEGGSYEQYF	few	TRBV30	TRBJ2-7	14	-
TGTGCCAGCAGCACGAGCGGGGGGGGAGGCAATGAGCAGTTCTTC	CASSTSGGGGNEQFF	many	TRBV9	TRBJ2-1	15	TRBD2
TGTGCCAGCAGTTCCCATGGGACCGCAAGCTCCTACAATGAGCAGTTCTTC	CASSSHGTASSYNEQFF	-	TRBV28	TRBJ2-1	17	-
TGTGCCAGCAGCCCACTATTAGTAATGAACACTGAAGCTTTCTTT	CASSPLLVMNTEAFF	few	TRBV7-9	TRBJ1-1	15	-
TGTGCCAGCAGTTGGTCGGGAGGGGCTAATGAAAAACTGTTTTTT	CASSWSGGANEKLFF	medium-sized	TRBV12-3/TRBV12-4	TRBJ1-4	15	-
TGTGCCAGCAGTCCCCCGGGGGCCAGGAACACTGAAGCTTTCTTT	CASSPPGARNTEAFF	-	TRBV12-3/TRBV12-4	TRBJ1-1	15	-
TGTGCCACCAGTGATTCGGAGACTGCTGCCTACGAGCAGTACTTC	CATSDSETAAYEQYF	many	TRBV24-1	TRBJ2-7	15	-
TGTGCCAGCTCCGTGGACAGGGGCTACAATGAGCAGTTCTTC	CASSVDRGYNEQFF	-	TRBV7-9	TRBJ2-1	14	TRBD1
TGCAGTGCTCTCGCTGGATCCAAAAACATTCAGTACTTC	CSALAGSKNIQYF	few	TRBV20-1	TRBJ2-4	13	-
TGCGCCAGCAGGGATGGACTTGCGGCCAGAGAGACCCAGTACTTC	CASRDGLAARETQYF	-	TRBV5-1	TRBJ2-5	15	-
TGCAGTGCTACAACTGGATTCGACTATGGCTACACCTTC	CSATTGFDYGYTF	many	TRBV20-1	TRBJ1-2	13	-
TGCGCCAGCAGCCATTCCGGGACAGGGGGCGCAAACACTGAAGCTTTCTTT	CASSHSGTGGANTEAFF	few	TRBV4-3	TRBJ1-1	17	TRBD1
TGTGCCAGTAGTATATTCGGGATCACCGGGGAGCTGTTTTTT	CASSIFGITGELFF	few	TRBV19	TRBJ2-2	14	-
TGCAGCGTTGAAGTCCACAGGGTCCGAGAGACCCAGTACTTC	CSVEVHRVRETQYF	many	TRBV29-1	TRBJ2-5	14	-
TGCAGTCCAAGCGCCCCCAGGGGGCGCGTTGAGCAGTTCTTC	CSPSAPRGRVEQFF	many	TRBV20-1	TRBJ2-1	14	TRBD1
TGTGCCAGCAGCTTTACTTGGAACTCTGGAAACACCATATATTTT	CASSFTWNSGNTIYF	few	TRBV5-6	TRBJ1-3	15	-
TGTGCCAGCAGCGTTTGGACAGGGGCGCCCGAGTTCTTC	CASSVWTGAPEFF	many	TRBV9	TRBJ2-1	13	TRBD1
TGCAGTGCCACCCGCCGACCAGATACGCAGTATTTT	CSATRRPDTQYF	-	TRBV20-1	TRBJ2-3	12	-
TGCGCCAGCAGTGGGTTCAGGGCTGCCGGGGAGCTGTTTTTT	CASSGFRAAGELFF	-	TRBV5-1	TRBJ2-2	14	-
TGCAGTGCTAGATGGACAGGGGGAATGGGTGGCTACACCTTC	CSARWTGGMGGYTF	many	TRBV20-1	TRBJ1-2	14	TRBD1
TGCGCCAGCAGTGATTCACCGGGACTAGCGGCCTCTTGGAATGAGCAGTTCTTC	CASSDSPGLAASWNEQFF	-	TRBV10-2	TRBJ2-1	18	TRBD2
TGTGCCAGCAGGACTAATCCCTCCAGCAATCAGCCCCAGCATTTT	CASRTNPSSNQPQHF	many	TRBV6-5	TRBJ1-5	15	-
TGTGCCAGCAGCATGACAGGGAGTGAGCAGTTCTTC	CASSMTGSEQFF	many	TRBV12-3/TRBV12-4	TRBJ2-1	12	TRBD1
TGCAGTGCTAGAGGGGGATGGGTAACTAGCACAGATACGCAGTATTTT	CSARGGWVTSTDTQYF	many	TRBV20-1	TRBJ2-3	16	-
TGTGCCAGCAGTTTGGTCGGGAGCTGCTACAATGAGCAGTTCTTC	CASSLVGSCYNEQFF	-	TRBV12-3/TRBV12-4	TRBJ2-1	15	-